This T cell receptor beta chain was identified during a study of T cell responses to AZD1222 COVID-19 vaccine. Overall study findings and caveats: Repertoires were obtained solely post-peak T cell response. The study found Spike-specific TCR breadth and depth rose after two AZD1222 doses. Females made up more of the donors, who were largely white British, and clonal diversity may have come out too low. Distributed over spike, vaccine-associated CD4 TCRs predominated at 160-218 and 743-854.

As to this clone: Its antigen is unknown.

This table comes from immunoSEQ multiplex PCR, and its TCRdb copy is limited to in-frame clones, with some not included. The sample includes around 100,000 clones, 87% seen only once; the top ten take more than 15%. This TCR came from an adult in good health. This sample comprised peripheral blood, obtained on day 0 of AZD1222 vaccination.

DNA for the CDR3: TGTGCCATCAGTGAGGGGGACAGTAGACCTGAAGCTTTCTTT. Its translation: CAISEGDSRPEAFF. V and J are TRBV10-3 and TRBJ1-1, with TRBD1 matching over 7 bases. J gave up 6 bases and V 2 bases, and 6 bases lay outside the gene matches. This CDR3 has 14 amino acids. The germline V gene encodes CDR1 ENHRY and CDR2 SYGVKD.